Detailed here is one T cell receptor (beta chain). It has no known antigen specificity. Qualities for individual bases were not recorded, and no much larger clone is one base off. These data are taken from a study of OX40 agonist ivuxolimab in advanced cancers. With respect to the entire study: Ivuxolimab, which targeted the costimulatory receptor OX40 (CD134), was an agonistic, fully human IgG2 monoclonal antibody. The purpose of peripheral TCRbeta sequencing was to test whether ivuxolimab changed TCR sequence diversity and led to clonal T-cell expansion. Three dose-escalation patients achieved partial responses, one with hepatocellular carcinoma and two with cutaneous melanoma. Intravenous ivuxolimab was administered to patients every 2 weeks at six dose levels: 0.01, 0.1, 0.3, 1.5, 3 and 10 mg/kg. In the dose-escalation cohort, roughly 80% of patients were male, and the mean age was approximately 60 years, with a range of about 23 to 85. Prior anti-PD-1, anti-PD-L1 or anti-CTLA-4 therapy was permitted, and approximately 42% of dose-escalation patients had received checkpoint inhibitors. The paper covers the monotherapy dose-escalation part of the phase I ivuxolimab trial, which included N ≈ 50 patients. Of the 50 to 55 patients in dose escalation, some 20 had hepatocellular carcinoma, some 15 had melanoma, 9 had renal cell carcinoma and 9 had head and neck cancer. Summary of the overall study and its limitations: Low levels of normalized T-cell clonal expansion were also seen in some nonresponding patients. On average, CD8+ T cells showed more expanded clones than CD4+ T cells after ivuxolimab. At doses of 0.1 to 3.0 mg/kg, clonal expansion of both CD4+ and CD8+ blood T cells was observed from baseline to week 6. In partial responders in the 0.1-3.0 mg/kg groups, normalized peripheral clonal expansion was found to be among the lowest, especially among CD8+ T cells. The antigen specificity of the clonally expanded peripheral T cells was not determined.

To sequence the TCRbeta CDR3 region, genomic DNA was isolated from the sorted cells. TCRbeta CDR3 regions were sequenced using the immunoSEQ Assay. What TCRdb holds here is the immuneACCESS table cut down to in-frame rearrangements. Part of the clones is not present; checked against another copy, under half of the missing clones reflect an unresolved V gene, and the others are unexplained. The sample data list about 90,000 clones, and more than 70% of these were observed just once. The ten biggest clones cover 0.2% to 0.25% of the sample. The trial excluded patients who had a history of autoimmune disease or were on systemic immunosuppression. In every dose cohort, peripheral blood was drawn for TCR sequencing at baseline, cycle 4 day 1, and cycle 7 day 1. The samples were drawn from a first-in-human, open-label, multicenter phase I dose-escalation trial of ivuxolimab. Adults with locally advanced or metastatic melanoma, renal cell carcinoma, hepatocellular carcinoma or head and neck squamous cell carcinoma were enrolled in the trial. Before TCR sequencing, CD4+ and CD8+ T cells were separately sorted from peripheral blood.

Trimming leaves V shorter by 6 bases and J shorter by 7 bases, with the junction holding 13 bases beyond the gene matches. Looking up the germline V gene yields CDR1 MDHEN and CDR2 SYDVKM. The CDR3, cysteine through phenylalanine, is 15 amino acids long. Only the CDR3 region is kept as DNA, spanning 45 bases read in frame from base 1. The specimen comprised CD4+ or CD8+ T cells sorted from blood, sampled in a trial of the OX40 agonist ivuxolimab. This sequence uses TRBV28 and TRBJ1-1, with TRBD1 matching 8 junction bases. The clonotype was recovered from an adult with an advanced solid tumor such as melanoma, head and neck, liver or kidney cancer. The CDR3 protein is CASSLDNRGSNEAFF. The base sequence is TGTGCCAGCAGCCTAGACAACAGGGGGTCTAATGAAGCTTTCTTT. The CDR3, completed at both ends by the reference TRBV28 and TRBJ1-1 genes, gives the full variable domain DVKVTQSSRYLVKRTGEKVFLECVQDMDHENMFWYRQDPGLGLRLIYFSYDVKMKEKGDIPEGYSVSREKKERFSLILESASTNQTSMYLCASSLDNRGSNEAFFGQGTRLTVV.